These T cell receptor beta chains were read from a single sample in a study of cytomegalovirus exposure and HLA in healthy donors. The data were produced by immunoSEQ multiplex PCR, yet TCRdb's version contains in-frame clones alone and is incomplete. The sample includes about 120,000 clones, approximately 80% of them seen just once. The sequenced sample consisted of PBMCs. These receptors were obtained from a man aged 18 to 29 in good health and CMV-seropositive. Each CDR3 is given with its conserved first and last residue. Each record gives: CDR3 DNA, CDR3 protein, clone size, D gene, V gene, J gene. D genes are given only for firm matches. Only part of the rows carry a size: once, few, many, or a class if the clone is expanded.

CDR3nt: TGCGCCAGCAGCCAATGGACAGCTAACACTGAAGCTTTCTTT
CDR3aa: CASSQWTANTEAFF
abundance: -
d_gene: -
v_gene: TRBV4-1
j_gene: TRBJ1-1

CDR3nt: TGTGCCAGCAGTTCGACAGACCCAATGTCGAATGAGCAGTTCTTC
CDR3aa: CASSSTDPMSNEQFF
abundance: -
d_gene: -
v_gene: TRBV27
j_gene: TRBJ2-1

CDR3nt: TGCGCCAGCAGTAGACCCGACGCAACGGGGACAGATACGCAGTATTTT
CDR3aa: CASSRPDATGTDTQYF
abundance: -
d_gene: -
v_gene: TRBV5-1
j_gene: TRBJ2-3

CDR3nt: TGTGCCACCAGCAGGGGAGAAACTGAAGCTTTCTTT
CDR3aa: CATSRGETEAFF
abundance: -
d_gene: -
v_gene: TRBV15
j_gene: TRBJ1-1

CDR3nt: TGTGCCAGCAGCCTCCCAAGCCTAGCGGGAGGGCCCTATGCAGATACGCAGTATTTT
CDR3aa: CASSLPSLAGGPYADTQYF
abundance: -
d_gene: TRBD2
v_gene: TRBV4-2
j_gene: TRBJ2-3

CDR3nt: TGTGCCAGCATGCGGGACAGGGGTAACTATGGCTACACCTTC
CDR3aa: CASMRDRGNYGYTF
abundance: -
d_gene: TRBD1
v_gene: TRBV6-6
j_gene: TRBJ1-2

CDR3nt: TGCAGCGTTGAAGGACTGATAGCCCGGGACGAGCAGTACTTC
CDR3aa: CSVEGLIARDEQYF
abundance: -
d_gene: -
v_gene: TRBV29-1
j_gene: TRBJ2-7

CDR3nt: TGTGCCAGCAGTTTAGGGCCACAGGACACTGAAGCTTTCTTT
CDR3aa: CASSLGPQDTEAFF
abundance: -
d_gene: -
v_gene: TRBV28
j_gene: TRBJ1-1

CDR3nt: TGTGCCAGCAGGAGACTAGCGGGAGGTCCCTACGAGCAGTACTTC
CDR3aa: CASRRLAGGPYEQYF
abundance: -
d_gene: TRBD2
v_gene: TRBV2
j_gene: TRBJ2-7

CDR3nt: TGTGCCACCAGCAGATACGGGGGGAACACTGAAGCTTTCTTT
CDR3aa: CATSRYGGNTEAFF
abundance: few
d_gene: -
v_gene: TRBV15
j_gene: TRBJ1-1

CDR3nt: TGCGCCAGCAGCCAAGAAGGCAGGGAGGGAACTGAAGCTTTCTTT
CDR3aa: CASSQEGREGTEAFF
abundance: -
d_gene: -
v_gene: TRBV4-1
j_gene: TRBJ1-1

CDR3nt: TGTGCCAGCAGCTTAGGGGGGTACAGGGTAGGGGCTGAAGCTTTCTTT
CDR3aa: CASSLGGYRVGAEAFF
abundance: few
d_gene: -
v_gene: TRBV7-9
j_gene: TRBJ1-1

CDR3nt: TGTGCTAGCAGCCCCGTAGCGGGGGGGCTAGCAGATACGCAGTATTTT
CDR3aa: CASSPVAGGLADTQYF
abundance: -
d_gene: TRBD2
v_gene: TRBV7-7
j_gene: TRBJ2-3

CDR3nt: TGTGCCAGCAGGACTGCGGGACAGGGGAACACTGAAGCTTTCTTT
CDR3aa: CASRTAGQGNTEAFF
abundance: -
d_gene: TRBD1
v_gene: TRBV11-2
j_gene: TRBJ1-1

CDR3nt: TGCGCCAGCAGCTCCAGACGGGAAAATTCACCCCTCCACTTT
CDR3aa: CASSSRRENSPLHF
abundance: -
d_gene: -
v_gene: TRBV10-1
j_gene: TRBJ1-6

CDR3nt: TGTGCCAGCAGCTTAGACCCAGCGATGGATACGCAGTATTTT
CDR3aa: CASSLDPAMDTQYF
abundance: -
d_gene: -
v_gene: TRBV7-8
j_gene: TRBJ2-3

CDR3nt: TGTGCCAGCACACCGGGACACCTAAACAACGACGAGCAGTACTTC
CDR3aa: CASTPGHLNNDEQYF
abundance: -
d_gene: -
v_gene: TRBV11-2
j_gene: TRBJ2-7

CDR3nt: TGTGCCAGCTCACCCACTAGATTGGAGACCCAGTACTTC
CDR3aa: CASSPTRLETQYF
abundance: once
d_gene: -
v_gene: TRBV18
j_gene: TRBJ2-5

CDR3nt: TGCGCCAGCAGCTACCCGGGACAGGGGGAGAACTATGGCTACACCTTC
CDR3aa: CASSYPGQGENYGYTF
abundance: -
d_gene: TRBD1
v_gene: TRBV5-1
j_gene: TRBJ1-2

CDR3nt: TGTGCCAGCAGCTTGTCGGCAGGGTGGGGTGAAGCTTTCTTT
CDR3aa: CASSLSAGWGEAFF
abundance: -
d_gene: -
v_gene: TRBV5-6
j_gene: TRBJ1-1

CDR3nt: TGTGCCAGCAGCTTTAGCCCCCAGGGGGACACTGAAGCTTTCTTT
CDR3aa: CASSFSPQGDTEAFF
abundance: -
d_gene: TRBD1
v_gene: TRBV7-9
j_gene: TRBJ1-1

CDR3nt: TGCGCCAGCAGCTGGGGGACAGCCTCTAACTATGGCTACACCTTC
CDR3aa: CASSWGTASNYGYTF
abundance: -
d_gene: TRBD1
v_gene: TRBV5-1
j_gene: TRBJ1-2

CDR3nt: TGCGCCAGCAGCCCGGCCGGGACTAGCGGGAGGGCCACGTACAATGAGCAGTTCTTC
CDR3aa: CASSPAGTSGRATYNEQFF
abundance: -
d_gene: TRBD2
v_gene: TRBV5-1
j_gene: TRBJ2-1

CDR3nt: TGTGCCACCAGCAGAGATCAGGCCAGGGGTACTGTTTACGAGCAGTACTTC
CDR3aa: CATSRDQARGTVYEQYF
abundance: once
d_gene: -
v_gene: TRBV15
j_gene: TRBJ2-7

CDR3nt: TGTGCCAGCAGATATGGACAGAACTATGGCTACACCTTC
CDR3aa: CASRYGQNYGYTF
abundance: -
d_gene: -
v_gene: TRBV6-5
j_gene: TRBJ1-2

CDR3nt: TGCGCCAGCAGCCCCGGGACTAGCGCTGTTTACGAGCAGTACTTC
CDR3aa: CASSPGTSAVYEQYF
abundance: -
d_gene: TRBD2
v_gene: TRBV5-1
j_gene: TRBJ2-7

CDR3nt: TGTGCCAGTAGTCGACAGGGGGAAAAACTGTTTTTT
CDR3aa: CASSRQGEKLFF
abundance: few
d_gene: TRBD1
v_gene: TRBV19
j_gene: TRBJ1-4

CDR3nt: TGCAGCGGGGCGGGACAGGTGAACACTGAAGCTTTCTTT
CDR3aa: CSGAGQVNTEAFF
abundance: -
d_gene: TRBD1
v_gene: TRBV29-1
j_gene: TRBJ1-1

CDR3nt: TGTGCCAGCGCCAGGACAGGGGAATCTAATGAAAAACTGTTTTTT
CDR3aa: CASARTGESNEKLFF
abundance: -
d_gene: TRBD1
v_gene: TRBV6-1
j_gene: TRBJ1-4

CDR3nt: TGTGCCAGCAGTTCTTCCGGTCAGGCTGGAAGCACTGAAGCTTTCTTT
CDR3aa: CASSSSGQAGSTEAFF
abundance: -
d_gene: -
v_gene: TRBV6-5
j_gene: TRBJ1-1

CDR3nt: TGCGCCAGCACGCCGACTAGCGGGGCAACCTACGAGCAGTACTTC
CDR3aa: CASTPTSGATYEQYF
abundance: -
d_gene: TRBD2
v_gene: TRBV4-1
j_gene: TRBJ2-7

CDR3nt: TGTGCCAGCAACGGCAGGATCTCCTATAATTCACCCCTCCACTTT
CDR3aa: CASNGRISYNSPLHF
abundance: -
d_gene: -
v_gene: TRBV6-5
j_gene: TRBJ1-6

CDR3nt: TGCGCCAGCAGCATATCCGGTCGGAACACTGAAGCTTTCTTT
CDR3aa: CASSISGRNTEAFF
abundance: -
d_gene: -
v_gene: TRBV5-1
j_gene: TRBJ1-1

CDR3nt: TGTGCCAGCACTAGCGGAGCGAACACCGGGGAGCTGTTTTTT
CDR3aa: CASTSGANTGELFF
abundance: few
d_gene: TRBD2
v_gene: TRBV7-9
j_gene: TRBJ2-2

CDR3nt: TGTGCCAGCAGTTTATTACAGTATGGCTACACCTTC
CDR3aa: CASSLLQYGYTF
abundance: -
d_gene: -
v_gene: TRBV28
j_gene: TRBJ1-2

CDR3nt: TGTGCCAGCAGTTTTACTAGCGGGGGGGCCTCCTACGAGCAGTACTTC
CDR3aa: CASSFTSGGASYEQYF
abundance: once
d_gene: TRBD2
v_gene: TRBV28
j_gene: TRBJ2-7

CDR3nt: TGTGCCAGCAGTCAACAGGGCTTCACCGGGGAGCTGTTTTTT
CDR3aa: CASSQQGFTGELFF
abundance: -
d_gene: -
v_gene: TRBV27
j_gene: TRBJ2-2

CDR3nt: TGTGCCAGCAGTGAATCCCCTGGGCGCACATCCTATAATTCACCCCTCCACTTT
CDR3aa: CASSESPGRTSYNSPLHF
abundance: -
d_gene: -
v_gene: TRBV25-1
j_gene: TRBJ1-6

CDR3nt: TGTGCCACCAAGGAGGACAGAAACACCTACGAGCAGTACTTC
CDR3aa: CATKEDRNTYEQYF
abundance: -
d_gene: -
v_gene: TRBV19
j_gene: TRBJ2-7

CDR3nt: TGTGCCAGCAGCTTAGGCTACAGGGTCGCTTTCTTT
CDR3aa: CASSLGYRVAFF
abundance: -
d_gene: -
v_gene: TRBV7-9
j_gene: TRBJ1-1